Sequencing of this TCR beta chain was carried out in a study of CD8+ T cells in alopecia areata. At the level of the study: Each day, treated patients took oral tofacitinib twice, at 5 to 10 mg per dose.

Reverse transcribed after extraction, RNA yielded cDNA as the sequencing template. The method was immunoSEQ multiplex PCR; TCRdb's version includes in-frame clones alone and lacks a portion of them. The table lists approximately 210,000 clones, roughly 66% of them singletons, with more than 0.95% in the top ten. The V gene end was trimmed by 1 base and the J gene end by 6 bases; junction bases not matched to a gene: 3. Germline V CDR1 and CDR2: SNHLY, FYNNEI. CDR3 length equals 15 residues. This clone was counted a single time. Treatment here: oral pan-JAK inhibitor, 5-10 mg twice daily. Sample: CD4+ T cells sorted from blood, taken at week 44, from a patient treated with tofacitinib. The V and J genes are TRBV2 and TRBJ1-4, with 9 bases matching TRBD1. This TCR came from a human donor with alopecia areata. The CDR3 spells CASSEGGQGYEKLFF. The CDR3 nucleotides are TGTGCCAGCAGTGAAGGGGGACAGGGATATGAAAAACTGTTTTTT.